Sequencing of this T cell receptor (beta chain) was carried out in a study of blood T cell repertoires in COVID-19. Background on the study: Acute and convalescent COVID-19 samples came from the United States, Italy and Spain. T cells, B-cell-depleted T cells, or PBMCs supplied cDNA or gDNA.

Original data processing: Estimation of nucleated cell counts was performed using reference gene primer amplification. Libraries were prepared by immunoSEQ multiplex PCR; TCRdb keeps only in-frame clonotypes and omits some of them. That table furnishes V, J and clone size, whereas the DNA furnished D and trimming. The table includes around 72,000 clones, about nine tenths detected once. CDR1 and CDR2 (germline): SGHTA, FQGTGA. V lost 5 bases, J lost 2 bases, and 14 bases lay in between. This CDR3 has 15 amino acids. The receptor was derived from a woman aged 45-59 years with acute or convalescent COVID-19. The source material was peripheral blood. J is TRBJ2-3 and V is TRBV7-3; D might be TRBD2 (5 bases). Written as DNA, the CDR3 is TGTGCCAGCAGCCCTTCGGGAAGGTACACAGATACGCAGTATTTT. Translation gives CASSPSGRYTDTQYF.